These 22 T cell receptor beta chains were all obtained from the same sample, sequenced in a study of T-cell memory formation after mild COVID-19. Each CDR3 protein is one row after TCRdb ran MiXCR on the 5' RACE reads. The sample yields about 500,000 distinct CDR3 sequences, roughly 20% seen once. Specimen: PBMCs or a T cell subset sorted from them (not recorded which). Every receptor here comes from an adult woman who had mild COVID-19 (a few samples of this study predate the infection). Cell type and time point are not known.

The chain carries TRBV5-1 and TRBJ2-1, with 7 nucleotides matching TRBD1. CDR3 size: 16 residues. The V gene's germline CDR1 is SGHRS and CDR2 YFSETQ. J gave up 4 bases and V 1 base, and 8 bases lay outside the gene matches. This chain's CDR3 is CASSLNRDRAYNEQFF. In DNA, the CDR3 is TGCGCCAGCAGCTTGAACCGGGACAGAGCTTACAATGAGCAGTTCTTC.

The gene calls are TRBV4-1 and TRBJ1-2; no definite D call. With 1 base removed from V and 4 bases from J, the gap between germline ends came to 13 bases. CDR3 length equals 15 residues. Germline CDR1 MGHRA, CDR2 YSYEKL. DNA of the CDR3: TGCGCCAGCAGCCAAGGCCTCGATACGGGCTATGGCTACACCTTC. Translation: CASSQGLDTGYGYTF.

DNA for the CDR3: TGTGCCAGCAGCTTAGCTGCCGGGACAGCCTCCCTGGGCCCCTACAATGAGCAGTTCTTC. Translation gives CASSLAAGTASLGPYNEQFF. The chain uses TRBV7-8 and TRBJ2-1, with TRBD1 matching over 7 bases. The germline CDR1 and CDR2 sequences are SGHVS and FQNEAQ. The CDR3 loop spans 20 amino acids. V gave up 0 bases and J gave up 2 bases; unmatched junction bases: 16. The full variable domain, rest sourced from reference TRBV7-8 and TRBJ2-1, is GAGVSQSPRYKVAKRGQDVALRCDPISGHVSLFWYQQALGQGPEFLTYFQNEAQLDKSGLPSDRFFAERPEGSVSTLKIQRTQQEDSAVYLCASSLAAGTASLGPYNEQFFGPGTRLTVL.

V and J are TRBV9 and TRBJ2-7; no reliable D call. CDR1 SGDLS and CDR2 YYNGEE come from the germline V gene. This CDR3 region has 14 residues. V lost 0 bases, J lost 6 bases, and 13 bases lay in between. CDR3 loop: CASSVGEGWSEQYF. DNA for the CDR3: TGTGCCAGCAGCGTAGGGGAAGGTTGGAGCGAGCAGTACTTC.

The chain links TRBV4-2 to TRBJ1-2, with 9 bases that match TRBD1. CDR3 length: 15 amino acids. V lost 5 bases and J lost 4; bases outside the gene matches: 8. CDR1 LGHNA and CDR2 YNFKEQ come from the germline V gene. This chain's CDR3 is CASSARTGDAYGYTF. The CDR3 DNA sequence: TGTGCCAGCAGCGCTCGGACAGGGGACGCCTATGGCTACACCTTC.

V is TRBV4-1 and J is TRBJ2-1; 11 bases map to TRBD2. The CDR3 runs 16 residues. Germline V gene sequence: CDR1 MGHRA, CDR2 YSYEKL. The J segment lost 9 bases and the V segment lost 0 bases, leaving 7 bases of the junction unmatched. The CDR3 loop reads CASSQDMASGRIEQFF. The CDR3 bases are TGCGCCAGCAGCCAAGATATGGCTAGCGGGAGGATTGAGCAGTTCTTC.

The V and J genes are TRBV12-3 or TRBV12-4 and TRBJ1-4; D is unresolved. The CDR3 is made up of 14 amino acids. V shed 3 bases and J shed 6 bases, with 11 bases lying between them. The CDR3 region has the DNA TGTGCCAGCAGTTTTGGCCTGGGAGATGAAAAACTGTTTTTT. Its translation: CASSFGLGDEKLFF.

This clonotype has just a few counts. V usage is TRBV3-1 and J usage is TRBJ2-7; D tentatively fits TRBD1 or TRBD2 (6 bases each). This CDR3 comprises 13 residues. The germline CDR1 and CDR2 sequences are LGHDT and YNNKEL (reference sequence). Trimming shortened V by 0 bases and J by 10 bases, and 13 bases separated the two germline ends. CDR3 sequence: CASSQDGGRSQYF. The CDR3 DNA reads as TGTGCCAGCAGCCAAGATGGGGGGCGCTCCCAGTACTTC.

The chain has TRBV12-3 or TRBV12-4 and TRBJ2-3; unclear D gene. The CDR3 is 15 amino acids. The V end was cut by 3 bases, the J end by 2 bases, with 12 bases between. CDR3 sequence (DNA): TGTGCCAGCAGTTTTATGCGGCAGATCACAGATACGCAGTATTTT. It specifies CASSFMRQITDTQYF.

This clonotype came up a few times. The chain recombines TRBV14 with TRBJ1-2, with TRBD1 as a possible D gene (5 bases). V lost 3 bases and J lost 7, with 15 bases in between. Germline lookup yields CDR1 SGHDN and CDR2 FVKESK. CDR3 length: 14 amino acids. The CDR3 sequence: CASSHWDQRTGYTF. CDR3 in DNA: TGTGCCAGCAGCCATTGGGACCAGAGGACTGGCTACACCTTC.

In this sample, this clonotype turned up a few times. The V gene is TRBV5-4, the J gene TRBJ2-3, with 7 bases lining up with TRBD2. Germline-derived CDR1 and CDR2 are SGHNT and YYREEE (reference sequence). This CDR3 region has 17 residues. V trimming: 0 bases; J trimming: 6 bases; junction bases outside the gene matches: 13. The CDR3 nucleotides are TGTGCCAGCAGCTTGGGAGGCGGACTAGGACCCACTGATACGCAGTATTTT. Translation gives CASSLGGGLGPTDTQYF.

This clonotype came up a few times. The chain carries TRBV14 and TRBJ2-1, with TRBD2 as a possible D gene (5 bases). The CDR3 loop spans 17 amino acids. Deletions cut 4 bases from V and 3 bases from J, with 19 bases between. Germline V gives CDR1 SGHDN, CDR2 FVKESK. The CDR3 bases are TGTGCCAGCAGCCGTGGTAGCGCGGCTAAGGGCTACAATGAGCAGTTCTTC. As protein: CASSRGSAAKGYNEQFF.

This clonotype was detected ten times or more. This chain joins TRBV27 and TRBJ2-7, with D unresolved. Germline V gene data show CDR1 as MNHEY and CDR2 as SMNVEV (reference sequence). Deletions cut 6 bases from V and 0 bases from J, with 15 bases between. The CDR3 covers 15 residues. CDR3 loop: CASSATVLTSYEQYF. The DNA of the CDR3 is TGTGCCAGCAGCGCTACCGTGTTAACCTCCTACGAGCAGTACTTC.

V gene TRBV24-1 combines with J gene TRBJ2-7; no reliable D call. This CDR3 has 13 residues. V was cut by 4 bases and J by 7 bases, with 13 bases left in between. Germline CDR1 and CDR2: KGHDR and SFDVKD. This CDR3 reads CATSELGRAEQYF. CDR3 sequence (DNA): TGTGCCACCAGTGAATTGGGCCGGGCGGAGCAGTACTTC.

Only a few counts were recorded for this clonotype. This rearrangement joins TRBV7-2 to TRBJ2-3; 13 bases map to TRBD2. The CDR3 runs to 18 residues. Germline CDR1 and CDR2: SGHTA and FQGNSA. V dropped 2 bases and J dropped 4; count of bases not matched to a gene: 9. CDR3 DNA sequence: TGTGCCAGCAGCTTACCGACTAGCGGGAGGAGTGGCGCAGATACGCAGTATTTT. It codes for CASSLPTSGRSGADTQYF.

This clonotype was detected a few times. This rearrangement joins TRBV5-1 to TRBJ2-3; D unresolved. V shed 0 bases and J shed 2 bases, with 13 bases lying between them. Looked up from germline, CDR1 is SGHRS and CDR2 is YFSETQ. This CDR3 has 16 residues. Here the CDR3 DNA reads TGCGCCAGCAGCTTGGCGCCCAATCCGACCACAGATACGCAGTATTTT. Translation gives CASSLAPNPTTDTQYF.

The V call is TRBV5-5, the J call TRBJ1-1; no clear D. Germline V gene data show CDR1 as SGHKS and CDR2 as YYEKEE (reference sequence). Deletions cut 3 bases from V and 4 bases from J, with 7 bases between. CDR3 size: 12 residues. The CDR3 bases are TGTGCCAGCAGCTGGAGCGGCACTGAAGCTTTCTTT. The encoded protein is CASSWSGTEAFF.

This clonotype came up a few times. The chain couples TRBV30 to TRBJ2-1, with D uncertain. V was trimmed by 0 bases and J by 0 bases, leaving 15 bases between them. CDR3 length: 17 residues. The germline V gene has CDR1 GTSNPN and CDR2 SVGIG (reference sequence). In DNA, the CDR3 is TGTGCCTGGAGTGTAAGCCCCCGGGCGGCCTCCTACAATGAGCAGTTCTTC. Its protein is CAWSVSPRAASYNEQFF.

This clonotype was counted between two and nine times. The V and J genes are TRBV7-8 and TRBJ1-5; D ambiguous. This CDR3 is built from 13 residues. V was shortened by 6 bases and J by 6 bases, with 12 bases between the two germline ends. CDR1 and CDR2 from the germline V gene are SGHVS and FQNEAQ. This CDR3 reads CASSDTLTQPQHF. CDR3 coding DNA: TGTGCCAGCAGTGACACCCTCACTCAGCCCCAGCATTTT.

The rearrangement joins TRBV20-1 to TRBJ2-1; D unclear. Trimming pared 3 bases from V and 2 bases from J, leaving 8 bases between. The CDR3 contains 13 residues. Germline lookup yields CDR1 DFQATT and CDR2 SNEGSKA (reference sequence). The CDR3 sequence is CSARAWAYNEQFF. CDR3 DNA sequence: TGCAGTGCTAGGGCATGGGCCTACAATGAGCAGTTCTTC.

The chain recombines TRBV12-3 or TRBV12-4 with TRBJ2-7, with D possibly being TRBD1 (6 bases). This CDR3 region has 13 residues. The V gene lost 5 bases and the J gene lost 8 bases, with 16 bases spanning the gap. CDR3 residues: CASSLRDTLKQYF. As DNA, the CDR3 is TGTGCCAGCAGTCTCCGGGACACCCTAAAGCAGTACTTC.

The chain joins TRBV19 to TRBJ1-2; the D is unclear. Germline CDR1 LNHDA, CDR2 SQIVND (reference sequence). Deletions cut 3 bases from V and 4 bases from J, with 9 bases between. This CDR3 has 13 residues. The CDR3 DNA follows: TGTGCCAGTAGTATGGCGGGGTTCTATGGCTACACCTTC. Its translation: CASSMAGFYGYTF.